The entry below describes one TCR beta chain. This record belongs to a study of blood T cells in healthy people across ages. From germline, CDR1 is DFQATT and CDR2 SNEGSKA (reference sequence). Trimming pared 6 bases from V and 7 bases from J, leaving 7 bases between. The CDR3 spans 10 residues. Next came a second PCR, run for roughly 6 to 11 cycles, which used a sample-barcoded 5' primer along with a J-beta primer mix. TCRdb passed the 5' RACE reads through MiXCR, listing each CDR3 protein once. The profile shows about 1.8 million distinct CDR3 sequences, approximately 50% of them singletons. The chain is built from TRBV20-1 and TRBJ2-1; unclear D gene. Sequenced: blood. This sequence was found in a woman between 40 and 55 years old in good health. The DNA for the CDR3 is TGCAGTGCCGATAAAAATGAGCAGTTCTTC. This sequence encodes CSADKNEQFF.